The next 17 T cell receptor beta chains were all read from a single sample in a study of shared clonotypes between healthy human individuals. TCRdb keeps only in-frame clones here, not all; method: immunoSEQ multiplex PCR. The top ten clones hold about 15% of a sample with 100,000 or so clones, about 45% of them seen once. Sequenced: PBMCs. The receptor source for this set is a woman aged 40 to 50 in good health. Some clones in this sample may be carry-over from other donors' samples.

By sample fraction, this clone is medium-sized. This chain connects TRBV6-6 to TRBJ1-5; D is perhaps TRBD1 (5 bases). Looked up from germline, CDR1 is MNHNY and CDR2 is SVGAGI (reference sequence). The CDR3 covers 14 residues. V was pared by 2 bases and J by 4 bases, with 9 bases between. The CDR3 is CASSYGTENQPQHF. The CDR3 bases are TGTGCCAGCAGTTACGGGACGGAGAATCAGCCCCAGCATTTT.

This clone was observed at least ten times. V and J are TRBV10-3 and TRBJ1-5, with 12 nucleotides matching TRBD1. The V gene's germline CDR1 is ENHRY and CDR2 SYGVKD. The CDR3 is made up of 18 amino acids. Losses at the gene ends were 2 bases for V and 6 bases for J; bases not matched to a gene: 11. The DNA of the CDR3 is TGTGCCATCAGTGAGGCCCCCGGGGGACAGGGGGCGGGTCAGCCCCAGCATTTT. This translates into CAISEAPGGQGAGQPQHF.

This clone was seen more than once but under ten times. V and J are TRBV6-6 and TRBJ2-3; maybe TRBD1 (6 bases). Trimming cost V 6 bases and J 12 bases, with 13 bases left between them. Germline CDR1 and CDR2: MNHNY and SVGAGI (reference sequence). CDR3 length: 11 residues. The CDR3 region has the DNA TGTGCCAGCAGCGGACAGCACTCCCAGTATTTT. Translation gives CASSGQHSQYF.

The chain recombines TRBV7-9 with TRBJ2-7; TRBD2 matches at 13 bases. Germline values: CDR1 SEHNR, CDR2 FQNEAQ (reference sequence). Unmatched junction bases numbered 7, after V lost 4 bases and J lost 4 bases. The CDR3 has 16 residues. CDR3 residues: CASSSPRTSGSYEQYF. Here the CDR3 DNA reads TGTGCCAGCAGCTCGCCCCGGACTAGCGGGAGTTACGAGCAGTACTTC. Combining the CDR3 with reference TRBV7-9 and TRBJ2-7 gives the whole variable domain DTGVSQNPRHKITKRGQNVTFRCDPISEHNRLYWYRQTLGQGPEFLTYFQNEAQLEKSRLLSDRFSAERPKGSFSTLEIQRTEQGDSAMYLCASSSPRTSGSYEQYFGPGTRLTVT.

This clone was found many times. The CDR3 loop reads CASRAEYEQYF. In DNA, the CDR3 is TGTGCCAGCAGGGCGGAGTACGAGCAGTACTTC. The chain carries TRBV2 and TRBJ2-7, with D uncertain. The V gene's germline CDR1 is SNHLY and CDR2 FYNNEI. This CDR3 is built from 11 residues. Trimming cost V 6 bases and J 4 bases, with 7 bases left between them.

Note on this clone: A read error may produce the germline difference seen at one junction end. The chain carries TRBV7-9 and TRBJ2-7; weak D call: TRBD2 (6 bases). The CDR3 runs to 14 residues. Germline loops: CDR1 SEHNR, CDR2 FQNEAQ (reference sequence). The CDR3 spells CASSLVGSSYERYF. The CDR3 region has the DNA TGTGCCAGCAGCTTAGTCGGGAGCTCCTACGAGCGGTACTTC.

The chain couples TRBV30 to TRBJ2-5; 9 nucleotides agree with TRBD2. The trim removed 0 bases at V and 5 bases at J, leaving 10 bases unmatched. From germline, CDR1 is GTSNPN and CDR2 SVGIG (reference sequence). There are 16 residues in the CDR3. In nucleotides, the CDR3 is TGTGCCTGGAGTGTAGGGGTCGCGGGAGGGCCGGAGACCCAGTACTTC. Amino acids: CAWSVGVAGGPETQYF.

This clone ranks as medium-sized (0.01 to 0.1%). V gene TRBV7-1 combines with J gene TRBJ2-7; unclear D gene. TRBV7-1 is an ORF; its function is uncertain. The CDR3 is 15 amino acids. V was trimmed by 6 bases and J by 2 bases, leaving 17 bases between them. In DNA, the CDR3 is TGTGCCAGCAGTTTCCTCCGCTACTCACCCTACGAGCAGTACTTC. Protein product: CASSFLRYSPYEQYF.

The chain carries TRBV29-1 and TRBJ2-1, with TRBD2 as a possible D gene (7 bases). The V end was cut by 4 bases, the J end by 3 bases, with 13 bases between. The CDR3 loop spans 14 amino acids. Germline-derived CDR1 and CDR2 are SQVTM and ANQGSEA. As DNA, the CDR3 is TGCAGCGTTGGTCGCGGGGGCCTCTACAATGAGCAGTTCTTC. As protein: CSVGRGGLYNEQFF.

The chain combines TRBV29-1 with TRBJ2-1; 9 bases are a match to TRBD2. The CDR3 consists of 12 residues. V shed 7 bases and J 6 bases; nucleotides not matched to a gene: 4. Germline V CDR1 and CDR2: SQVTM, ANQGSEA. The CDR3 DNA reads TGCAGCGGGGGACTAGCTGGCAATGAGCAGTTCTTC. Protein: CSGGLAGNEQFF.

There are many counts of this clone. The J gene is TRBJ2-5, the V gene TRBV6-1; D not certain. The end of the DNA fits TRBJ2-7 better, so the J call may be wrong. The V gene's germline CDR1 is MNHNS and CDR2 SASEGT. The CDR3 is 15 residues long. Here the CDR3 DNA reads TGTGCCAGCAGTGAAAGAGCGACAAGCTCCTACGAGCAGTACTTC. Its translation is CASSERATSSYEQYF.

In this sample, this clone turned up many times. The chain combines TRBV2 with TRBJ1-1; D uncertain. The ends were cut back, 3 bases at V and 0 bases at J, with 8 bases in the middle. Looked up from germline, CDR1 is SNHLY and CDR2 is FYNNEI. This CDR3 contains 14 residues. The CDR3 loop reads CASSEARLNTEAFF. CDR3 DNA: TGTGCCAGCAGTGAGGCCAGGCTGAACACTGAAGCTTTCTTT.

In its sample, this clone was seen a few times. The CDR3 reads CASSLQGAGNSPLHF. CDR3 in DNA: TGTGCCAGCAGTCTTCAGGGGGCAGGGAATTCACCCCTCCACTTT. This sequence joins TRBV6-1 and TRBJ1-6, with 8 nucleotides matching TRBD1. This CDR3 comprises 15 residues. Germline V gives CDR1 MNHNS, CDR2 SASEGT. With V trimmed by 5 bases and J by 7 bases, 7 bases remained unmatched.

The chain is built from TRBV18 and TRBJ2-5, with TRBD2 as a possible D gene (5 bases). Germline V gene sequence: CDR1 KGHSH, CDR2 LQKENI. This CDR3 has 15 amino acids. The ends were cut back, 2 bases at V and 1 base at J, with 11 bases in the middle. The CDR3 loop is CASSPFGGVQETQYF. DNA for the CDR3: TGTGCCAGCTCACCATTCGGAGGAGTCCAAGAGACCCAGTACTTC.

The chain combines TRBV29-1 with TRBJ2-3; D unresolved. The CDR3 spans 11 residues. Trimming cost V 8 bases and J 2 bases, with 8 bases left between them. Germline CDR1 and CDR2: SQVTM and ANQGSEA. The CDR3 DNA reads TGCAGCTCCTCTCCCACAGATACGCAGTATTTT. Translating it yields CSSSPTDTQYF.

Turning to this clone: A far larger clone differs by one base, so this is likely a read error. Additional DNA sequences in this sample encode the identical CDR3. The chain joins TRBV29-1 to TRBJ2-2; 8 nucleotides agree with TRBD2. The CDR3 is 16 residues long. Germline trimming cut 6 bases from V and 7 bases from J; bases unmatched to any gene: 16. Germline V lookup: CDR1 SQVTM, CDR2 ANQGSEA. In nucleotides, the CDR3 is TGCAGCGTCGTAGGTGGTCCAGCGGGAGCTAGCGGGGAGCTGTTTTTT. Translating it yields CSVVGGPAGASGELFF.

This rearrangement joins TRBV7-2 to TRBJ1-2; perhaps TRBD1 as D (6 bases). The CDR3 consists of 14 residues. The V and J ends lost 4 bases and 6 bases respectively, with 15 bases between them. Germline CDR1 reads SGHTA; CDR2 reads FQGNSA. For the CDR3, the DNA is TGTGCCAGCAGCTCGGGACAAAGGGTGAATGGCTACACCTTC. Residues: CASSSGQRVNGYTF.